In its sample, the clone carrying this T cell receptor beta chain was seen many times. The target antigen is unknown. These data come from a study of T cells in Graves' hyperthyroidism and ophthalmopathy. Clinical symptoms, serum thyroxine, TRAb, thyroid ultrasound and orbital computed tomography informed diagnoses. The junction had 3 bases not matched to a gene; V was cut back by 5 bases and J by 5 bases. The germline V gene encodes CDR1 SGHAT and CDR2 FQNNGV. This CDR3 contains 14 residues. From RNA transcripts, TCR beta CDR3 regions were amplified. HTBI primers drove first-round RT-PCR of the TCR CDR3. TCRdb ran MiXCR on the multiplex PCR reads and lists one entry per CDR3 protein. The table includes around 690,000 distinct CDR3 sequences, 17% detected once. Findings and caveats of the study: Ophthalmopathy stood apart from stable hyperthyroidism in a 13 V-J model.

V and J are TRBV11-2 and TRBJ2-5, with TRBD1 matching over 12 bases. The clonotype originates from a man over 45 with Graves' hyperthyroidism. Sequencing used blood. The CDR3 loop reads CASSMGQGAETQYF. The CDR3 DNA sequence: TGTGCCAGCAGCATGGGACAGGGGGCCGAGACCCAGTACTTC.